Listed here are 25 T cell receptor beta chains from one sample, sequenced in a study of identical twins. TCRdb passed the 5' RACE reads through MiXCR, listing each CDR3 protein once. The sample lists hundreds of thousands of distinct CDR3 sequences, approximately 6% occurring once. Sequenced input: naive T cells sorted from blood. The receptors originated from a man aged 18 to 29 in good health.

Ten or more counts support this clonotype. The genes are TRBV2 and TRBJ2-5, with 11 bases aligning to TRBD2. The ends lost 8 bases at V and 3 bases at J; junction bases unmatched: 11. From germline, CDR1 is SNHLY and CDR2 FYNNEI. This CDR3 comprises 16 residues. CDR3 amino acids: CASRALAGGEEETQYF. In DNA, the CDR3 is TGTGCCAGCCGTGCCCTAGCGGGAGGAGAAGAAGAGACCCAGTACTTC.

This clonotype was seen many times. V gene TRBV20-1 combines with J gene TRBJ2-1, with 10 bases identical to TRBD2. Germline lookup yields CDR1 DFQATT and CDR2 SNEGSKA (reference sequence). J lost 3 bases, V lost 1 base, and 18 bases had no gene match. CDR3 length: 20 residues. The CDR3 here is CSARVRGFGVAGGSYNEQFF. The CDR3 DNA reads as TGCAGTGCTAGAGTCCGGGGATTCGGGGTAGCGGGAGGTAGCTACAATGAGCAGTTCTTC.

This clonotype was detected ten times or more. The V gene is TRBV20-1, the J gene TRBJ2-3, with D unclear. The CDR3 has 16 residues. Germline-derived CDR1 and CDR2 are DFQATT and SNEGSKA (reference sequence). Trimming left V 0 bases short and J 1 base short, with 14 bases between. DNA for the CDR3: TGCAGTGCTAGAGAGGTACAGACCTGGGGCACAGATACGCAGTATTTT. It is translated as CSAREVQTWGTDTQYF.

The table lists this clonotype with many counts. V and J are TRBV6-5 and TRBJ2-7; 7 bases align to TRBD2. The CDR3 consists of 11 residues. Germline lookup yields CDR1 MNHEY and CDR2 SVGAGI. The V and J ends lost 6 bases and 10 bases, in that order; junction bases with no gene match: 6. The CDR3 region has the DNA TGTGCCAGCAGCCCGGGCGGGAGTCAGTACTTC. It encodes CASSPGGSQYF.

At least ten counts were recorded for this clonotype. This chain uses TRBV12-3 or TRBV12-4 with TRBJ2-5; 7 nucleotides align to TRBD2. The CDR3 sequence is 15 residues long. Germline trimming cut 2 bases from V and 5 bases from J; bases unmatched to any gene: 8. CDR3 region: CASSLFSGGRETQYF. The DNA of the CDR3 is TGTGCCAGCAGTTTATTTTCGGGGGGTCGTGAGACCCAGTACTTC.

Only a few counts were recorded for this clonotype. V and J are TRBV3-1 and TRBJ2-5; D is perhaps TRBD2 (7 bases). V was shortened by 4 bases and J by 12 bases, with 15 bases between the two germline ends. The germline gives CDR1 LGHDT, CDR2 YNNKEL (reference sequence). This CDR3 is built from 12 residues. The CDR3 DNA follows: TGTGCCAGCAGCCCAAGGGGGGCGGGGGAGTACTTC. Its translation: CASSPRGAGEYF.

This clonotype occurred a few times. The chain uses TRBV11-2 and TRBJ2-7; TRBD2 aligns across 8 bases. V dropped 8 bases and J dropped 6; count of bases not matched to a gene: 12. The CDR3 extends over 14 amino acids. CDR1 is SGHAT and CDR2 is FQNNGV in the germline V gene. CDR3 sequence reads: CASQMGAGVGEQYF. The CDR3 DNA reads as TGTGCCAGCCAGATGGGAGCGGGAGTCGGCGAGCAGTACTTC.

This clonotype was detected many times. The chain links TRBV9 to TRBJ1-5; D gene unclear. The germline CDR1 and CDR2 sequences are SGDLS and YYNGEE. Trimming took 0 bases from V and 9 from J, leaving 13 bases between them. The CDR3 length is 14 residues. The CDR3 sequence is CASSVDSRIGPQHF. In DNA form, the CDR3 reads TGTGCCAGCAGCGTAGACAGCCGAATAGGGCCCCAGCATTTT.

This clonotype was counted at least ten times. J is TRBJ2-3 and V is TRBV20-1; D unclear. Germline-derived CDR1 and CDR2 are DFQATT and SNEGSKA (reference sequence). Deletions cut 5 bases from V and 8 bases from J, with 11 bases between. CDR3 length equals 11 residues. The DNA of the CDR3 is TGCAGTGCTGTCGAAACCAGTACGCAGTATTTT. This translates into CSAVETSTQYF.

This clonotype was seen at least ten times. The rearrangement uses TRBV10-3 and TRBJ2-1, with D hard to call. The CDR3 is made up of 14 amino acids. V was shortened by 6 bases and J by 6 bases, with 15 bases between the two germline ends. Germline V CDR1 and CDR2: ENHRY, SYGVKD. The CDR3 spells CAISQDLSGNEQFF. The CDR3 bases are TGTGCCATCAGCCAGGACCTCAGTGGCAATGAGCAGTTCTTC.

Only a few counts were recorded for this clonotype. This sequence joins TRBV7-2 and TRBJ2-3, with D uncertain. Trimming took off 5 bases at V and 7 bases at J, with 13 bases between the two ends. This CDR3 is built from 13 residues. CDR1 and CDR2 (germline): SGHTA, FQGNSA. CDR3: CASSPFGYHTQYF. For the CDR3, the DNA is TGTGCCAGCAGCCCCTTTGGTTACCATACGCAGTATTTT. Looking up the rest from reference TRBV7-2 and TRBJ2-3 gives the full variable domain: GAGVSQSPSNKVTEKGKDVELRCDPISGHTALYWYRQSLGQGLEFLIYFQGNSAPDKSGLPSDRFSAERTGGSVSTLTIQRTQQEDSAVYLCASSPFGYHTQYFGPGTRLTVL.

The table lists this clonotype with many counts. The chain links TRBV12-3 or TRBV12-4 to TRBJ1-3; D is uncertain. With 2 bases removed from V and 4 bases from J, the gap between germline ends came to 18 bases. The CDR3 is made up of 17 amino acids. CDR3 nucleotide sequence: TGTGCCAGCAGTTTAAGTCCCCCGCGGGAGGGCGGAAACACCATATATTTT. Protein sequence: CASSLSPPREGGNTIYF.

The chain recombines TRBV7-9 with TRBJ2-2; D not certain. CDR1 and CDR2 (germline): SEHNR, FQNEAQ (reference sequence). Trimming removed 1 base from V and 0 bases from J, with 9 bases in between. The CDR3 consists of 16 residues. The CDR3 reads CASSLDPSANTGELFF. The CDR3 bases are TGTGCCAGCAGCTTAGATCCGTCAGCGAACACCGGGGAGCTGTTTTTT.

This chain joins TRBV18 and TRBJ1-1; D not certain. The ends were cut back, 2 bases at V and 5 bases at J, with 6 bases in the middle. Germline V gene sequence: CDR1 KGHSH, CDR2 LQKENI. The CDR3 loop spans 12 amino acids. CDR3 sequence (DNA): TGTGCCAGCTCACCATTGGAGACTGAAGCTTTCTTT. Its protein is CASSPLETEAFF.

This clonotype was seen many times. J is TRBJ2-7 and V is TRBV5-1; 7 nucleotides line up with TRBD1. The CDR3 extends over 13 amino acids. The germline V gene encodes CDR1 SGHRS and CDR2 YFSETQ. Trimming removed 4 bases from V and 6 bases from J; junction bases left unmatched: 7. CDR3 in DNA: TGCGCCAGCAGCAATGACAGGGTGAGCGAGCAGTACTTC. Translation: CASSNDRVSEQYF.

This clonotype appeared many times. The V and J genes are TRBV29-1 and TRBJ2-2; 8 bases match TRBD2. The V segment lost 6 bases and the J segment 5 bases; nucleotides outside the gene matches: 8. Per the germline V gene, CDR1 is SQVTM and CDR2 is ANQGSEA. CDR3 length: 14 amino acids. In nucleotides, the CDR3 is TGCAGCGTGGCAGCGGGAGTCGGGACCGGGGAGCTGTTTTTT. Its translation is CSVAAGVGTGELFF.

The sample holds many counts of this clonotype. The rearrangement joins TRBV4-3 to TRBJ1-6, with 7 bases fitting TRBD1. Trimming took 4 bases from V and 18 from J; bases not matched to a gene: 9. This CDR3 spans 12 amino acids. CDR1 and CDR2 from the germline V gene are LGHNA and YSLEER. The DNA of the CDR3 is TGCGCCAGCAGCCCGACTAACGGACAGGACCACTTT. It is translated as CASSPTNGQDHF.

This clonotype came up a few times. V usage is TRBV7-3 and J usage is TRBJ2-1; TRBD2 matches 10 bases. Germline-derived CDR1 and CDR2 are SGHTA and FQGTGA. The CDR3 sequence is 15 residues long. Trimming cost V 2 bases and J 5 bases; bases outside gene matches: 3. CDR3 in amino acids: CASSLALAGNNEQFF. The CDR3, as DNA: TGTGCCAGCAGCTTAGCACTAGCGGGGAACAATGAGCAGTTCTTC.

This clonotype has ten or more counts. The V gene is TRBV29-1, the J gene TRBJ1-1; possible D gene TRBD1, 5 bases. Germline CDR1 is SQVTM and CDR2 is ANQGSEA. The ends were cut back, 8 bases at V and 0 bases at J, with 13 bases in the middle. This CDR3 region has 13 residues. The CDR3 nucleotides are TGCAGCACCGGGACGGCCTTGAACACTGAAGCTTTCTTT. Translating it yields CSTGTALNTEAFF.

This clonotype was counted a few times. The rearrangement links TRBV4-2 to TRBJ2-1, with D uncertain. The CDR3 totals 14 residues. The germline V gene has CDR1 LGHNA and CDR2 YNFKEQ. Trimming cost V 0 bases and J 6 bases, with 9 bases left between them. CDR3 DNA: TGTGCCAGCAGCCAAGATACCGAGTTCAATGAGCAGTTCTTC. Its protein product is CASSQDTEFNEQFF.

The sample holds many counts of this clonotype. The V gene is TRBV12-3 or TRBV12-4, the J gene TRBJ2-3; 10 bases align to TRBD2. Trimming cost V 4 bases and J 4 bases; bases outside gene matches: 5. The CDR3 is 15 amino acids. CDR3 region: CASSSGLAESDTQYF. CDR3 nucleotide sequence: TGTGCCAGCAGTTCTGGACTAGCGGAATCAGATACGCAGTATTTT.

The chain employs TRBV13 and TRBJ2-5; D perhaps matches TRBD2 (5 bases). CDR1 is PRHDT and CDR2 is FYEKMQ in the germline V gene (reference sequence). Trimming stripped 1 base from V and 5 bases from J, with 11 bases between. The CDR3 runs to 14 residues. The CDR3 nucleotides are TGTGCCAGCAGCTTAGTTGCCGGGATGGAGACCCAGTACTTC. It encodes CASSLVAGMETQYF.

This clonotype was detected only a few times. The rearrangement links TRBV4-1 to TRBJ1-2; TRBD1 might be the D (6 bases). The CDR3 length is 11 residues. V lost 7 bases and J lost 6, with 9 bases in between. CDR1 is MGHRA, CDR2 YSYEKL, per germline. The CDR3 spells CASMYRDGYTF. The CDR3 DNA follows: TGCGCCAGCATGTACAGGGATGGCTACACCTTC.

The rearrangement joins TRBV20-1 to TRBJ2-3, with 9 bases fitting TRBD2. Germline CDR1 is DFQATT and CDR2 is SNEGSKA (reference sequence). Germline trimming cut 5 bases from V and 3 bases from J; bases unmatched to any gene: 3. The CDR3 is 13 residues long. Here the CDR3 reads CSAPGLATDTQYF. CDR3 DNA sequence: TGCAGTGCTCCCGGACTAGCGACAGATACGCAGTATTTT.

The rearrangement joins TRBV12-3 or TRBV12-4 to TRBJ2-4, with TRBD1 matching over 7 bases. The CDR3 is made up of 15 amino acids. V was clipped by 4 bases and J by 4 bases; unmatched bases: 7. The CDR3 nucleotides are TGTGCCAGCAGTTGGGTAGACAGGGAAAAAAACATTCAGTACTTC. Its translation is CASSWVDREKNIQYF.